Here is one T cell receptor beta chain with its context. The method was immunoSEQ multiplex PCR; TCRdb's version includes in-frame clones alone and lacks a portion of them. Here the sample spans some 150,000 clones, around 90% being singletons. This entry is derived from a study of T cell responses to AZD1222 COVID-19 vaccine. V dropped 3 bases and J dropped 10 bases, with 3 bases sitting between them. CDR3 length equals 8 residues. Germline CDR1 is DFQATT and CDR2 is SNEGSKA (reference sequence). Sample: peripheral blood, taken on day 0 of AZD1222 vaccination. The rearrangement uses TRBV20-1 and TRBJ1-1; unclear D gene. The source of this sequence is an adult in good health. The CDR3 DNA sequence: TGCAGTGCTAGTTCAGCTTTCTTT. Amino acids: CSASSAFF.